Presented here are 28 T cell receptor beta chains from one specimen sequenced in a study of blood T cell repertoires in COVID-19. Libraries were prepared by immunoSEQ multiplex PCR; TCRdb keeps only in-frame clonotypes and omits some of them. This table has hundreds of thousands of clones, roughly 91% appearing once. The sample was PBMCs or T cells enriched from blood (not recorded which). The receptor source for this set is a woman aged 55-70 years in a cohort exposed to, infected with or recovered from COVID-19 (not recorded which).

J is TRBJ2-1 and V is TRBV7-9; 11 positions agree with TRBD2. J lost 2 bases, V lost 5 bases, and 5 bases had no gene match. CDR1 and CDR2 from the germline V gene are SEHNR and FQNEAQ (reference sequence). This CDR3 has 16 amino acids. The CDR3 region has the DNA TGTGCCAGCAGCAAGCAACTAGCGGGAGCCTACAATGAGCAGTTCTTC. Encoded protein: CASSKQLAGAYNEQFF.

The chain recombines TRBV21-1 with TRBJ2-5; the table's D call of TRBD1 was not tested on the DNA. TRBV21-1 is a recognized pseudogene. The CDR3 contains 14 residues. Written as DNA, the CDR3 is TGTGCCAACCTAAAGGGCAGGGCTCAAGAGACCCAGTACTTC. This sequence encodes CANLKGRAQETQYF.

As DNA, the CDR3 is TGTGCCAGCAGCTTAAGCGGGGGCGTCAATGAGCAGTTCTTC. This encodes CASSLSGGVNEQFF. The V gene is TRBV11-2, the J gene TRBJ2-1, with 8 nucleotides matching TRBD2. Germline assignment: CDR1 SGHAT and CDR2 FQNNGV. With 2 bases clipped from V and 6 bases from J, the junction kept 3 bases outside the gene matches. The CDR3 is 14 residues long.

V gene TRBV4-3 combines with J gene TRBJ2-1; D is perhaps TRBD1 (6 bases). CDR3 length equals 15 residues. CDR1 is LGHNA, CDR2 YSLEER, per germline. V lost 0 bases to trimming and J lost 5 bases, with 11 bases between them. The CDR3 sequence is CASSQDTTGNNEQFF. CDR3 nucleotides: TGCGCCAGCAGCCAAGATACCACAGGGAACAATGAGCAGTTCTTC.

This sequence joins TRBV4-3 and TRBJ1-5; D is undetermined. The CDR3 runs to 15 residues. The V gene lost 2 bases and the J gene lost 1 base, with 9 bases spanning the gap. The V gene's germline CDR1 is LGHNA and CDR2 YSLEER. The CDR3 DNA reads TGCGCCAGCAGCCAAACAAGGGAGAGCAATCAGCCCCAGCATTTT. Translated: CASSQTRESNQPQHF.

The chain recombines TRBV30 with TRBJ2-4; tentative D call: TRBD2 (6 bases). The germline CDR1 and CDR2 sequences are GTSNPN and SVGIG (reference sequence). There are 16 residues in the CDR3. V lost 0 bases, J lost 0 bases, and 12 bases lay in between. Here the CDR3 DNA reads TGTGCCTGGAGTGTTCCGGGACTCCTAGCCAAAAACATTCAGTACTTC. Translation gives CAWSVPGLLAKNIQYF.

The chain joins TRBV27 to TRBJ2-7, with TRBD2 matching 8 bases. The CDR3 runs to 15 residues. With V trimmed by 3 bases and J by 4 bases, 8 bases remained unmatched. Germline assignment: CDR1 MNHEY and CDR2 SMNVEV (reference sequence). The CDR3 loop reads CASSFMAGGLYEQYF. In DNA, the CDR3 is TGTGCCAGCAGTTTTATGGCGGGGGGCCTGTACGAGCAGTACTTC.

The V gene is TRBV5-1, the J gene TRBJ2-2, with D unresolved. Germline V CDR1 and CDR2: SGHRS, YFSETQ. V lost 4 bases and J 6 bases, leaving 13 bases between the germline ends. The CDR3 consists of 14 residues. The CDR3 DNA is TGCGCCAGCAGCCCTTTGACGGGTCCCGGGGAGCTGTTTTTT. Amino acid sequence: CASSPLTGPGELFF.

The V gene is TRBV19, the J gene TRBJ2-5; D gene uncertain. CDR1 and CDR2 (germline): LNHDA, SQIVND (reference sequence). V lost 5 bases, J lost 2 bases, and 9 bases lay in between. This CDR3 is 13 amino acids long. CDR3: CASSWAGQETQYF. For the CDR3, the DNA is TGTGCCAGTAGTTGGGCAGGTCAAGAGACCCAGTACTTC.

The chain has TRBV7-3 and TRBJ1-2, with D tentatively TRBD1 (6 bases). The CDR3 runs to 13 residues. Trimming removed 1 base from V and 6 bases from J, with 9 bases in between. Germline V gene lookup returns CDR1 SGHTA and CDR2 FQGTGA. Here the CDR3 reads CASSLNPGDGYTF. The CDR3 nucleotides are TGTGCCAGCAGCTTAAATCCAGGGGATGGCTACACCTTC.

This rearrangement joins TRBV3-1 (or the pseudogene TRBV3-2) to TRBJ2-1, with D unresolved. The CDR3 covers 11 residues. The V gene's germline CDR1 is LGHDT and CDR2 YNNKEL (reference sequence). Between the trimmed V and J ends, which lost 3 bases and 8 bases, there was a span of 5 bases. The chain's CDR3 is CASSHSHEQFF. CDR3 sequence (DNA): TGTGCCAGCAGCCATTCTCATGAGCAGTTCTTC.

V gene TRBV28 combines with J gene TRBJ2-7, with D possibly being TRBD2 (6 bases). Looked up from germline, CDR1 is MDHEN and CDR2 is SYDVKM. The CDR3 is made up of 15 amino acids. V dropped 7 bases and J dropped 1 base, with 17 bases sitting between them. The CDR3: CASITTGGVSYEQYF. The CDR3 region has the DNA TGTGCCAGCATTACAACCGGAGGGGTTTCCTACGAGCAGTACTTC.

The genes are TRBV9 and TRBJ2-3; perhaps TRBD2 as D (7 bases). From germline, CDR1 is SGDLS and CDR2 YYNGEE. The CDR3 length is 15 residues. V lost 4 bases and J lost 1, with 13 bases in between. CDR3 bases: TGTGCCAGCAGCCCTAGGGGGGGAGGCACAGATACGCAGTATTTT. Protein product: CASSPRGGGTDTQYF.

This chain joins TRBV13 and TRBJ2-7; 8 bases agree with TRBD1. Germline V gene data show CDR1 as PRHDT and CDR2 as FYEKMQ (reference sequence). Losses at the gene ends were 1 base for V and 1 base for J; bases not matched to a gene: 3. The CDR3 extends over 15 amino acids. As DNA, the CDR3 is TGTGCCAGCAGCTTAGCTGGACAGGGTTCCTACGAGCAGTACTTC. Amino acids: CASSLAGQGSYEQYF.

The gene calls are TRBV2 and TRBJ2-1; TRBD2 agrees at 10 bases. J lost 8 bases, V lost 7 bases, and 11 bases had no gene match. Germline V gene sequence: CDR1 SNHLY, CDR2 FYNNEI. The CDR3 is made up of 15 amino acids. Written as DNA, the CDR3 is TGTGCCAGCACCCGGAGCGGGAGGGCCATTTATGAGCAGTTCTTC. Translation: CASTRSGRAIYEQFF.

This chain joins TRBV29-1 and TRBJ2-1; 8 nucleotides align to TRBD2. The CDR3 has 17 amino acids. J was trimmed by 1 base and V by 6 bases; bases with no gene match: 14. The V gene's germline CDR1 is SQVTM and CDR2 ANQGSEA. CDR3 in amino acids: CSVPFRLAGISYNEQFF. The CDR3 DNA reads TGCAGCGTCCCTTTCCGGTTAGCGGGAATTTCCTACAATGAGCAGTTCTTC.

This chain uses TRBV10-2 with TRBJ2-1; a weak D match, TRBD2 (5 bases). V lost 5 bases to trimming and J lost 7 bases, with 9 bases between them. Germline CDR1 is WSHSY and CDR2 is SAAADI. This CDR3 comprises 12 residues. The CDR3 protein is CASSISDNEQFF. CDR3 nucleotides: TGCGCCAGCAGTATTAGCGATAATGAGCAGTTCTTC.

V usage is TRBV15 and J usage is TRBJ2-2, with 8 bases matching TRBD2. Germline CDR1 LNHNV, CDR2 YYDKDF (reference sequence). This CDR3 is 15 amino acids long. Germline trimming cut 3 bases from V and 4 bases from J; bases unmatched to any gene: 4. CDR3 protein: CATSSPGGSTGELFF. For the CDR3, the DNA is TGTGCCACCAGCAGTCCGGGAGGGAGCACCGGGGAGCTGTTTTTT.

The chain employs TRBV4-3 and TRBJ2-7; 10 nucleotides align to TRBD2. The J segment lost 3 bases and the V segment lost 2 bases, leaving 4 bases of the junction unmatched. Germline V lookup: CDR1 LGHNA, CDR2 YSLEER. The CDR3 runs to 15 residues. The CDR3 nucleotides are TGCGCCAGCAGCCAAACCGGGACTAGCGTCTACGAGCAGTACTTC. This sequence encodes CASSQTGTSVYEQYF.

The chain joins TRBV18 to TRBJ1-1, with TRBD1 matching over 9 bases. Per the germline V gene, CDR1 is KGHSH and CDR2 is LQKENI. The length of the CDR3 is 16 residues. Trimming at V came to 3 bases and at J to 5 bases, leaving 10 bases not matched to a gene. DNA of the CDR3: TGTGCCAGCTCACCTTCTAGGACAGGGGTGGGGACTGAAGCTTTCTTT. Encoded protein: CASSPSRTGVGTEAFF.

This chain links TRBV11-2 with TRBJ2-1; D is perhaps TRBD2 (6 bases). Looked up from germline, CDR1 is SGHAT and CDR2 is FQNNGV. The V end was cut by 4 bases, the J end by 2 bases, with 21 bases between. This CDR3 region has 18 residues. The CDR3 here is CASSSRILGSRTYNEQFF. The DNA for the CDR3 is TGTGCCAGCAGCTCCCGGATCCTCGGGAGTCGGACCTACAATGAGCAGTTCTTC. The entire variable domain, with the rest obtained from reference TRBV11-2 and TRBJ2-1, is as follows: EAGVAQSPRYKIIEKRQSVAFWCNPISGHATLYWYQQILGQGPKLLIQFQNNGVVDDSQLPKDRFSAERLKGVDSTLKIQPAKLEDSAVYLCASSSRILGSRTYNEQFFGPGTRLTVL.

This chain links TRBV5-6 with TRBJ2-7, with 9 bases lining up with TRBD2. The V gene's germline CDR1 is SGHDT and CDR2 YYEEEE. The V gene end was trimmed by 4 bases and the J gene end by 3 bases; junction bases not matched to a gene: 14. The CDR3 extends over 17 amino acids. CDR3 sequence (DNA): TGTGCCAGCAGCCCGCGGGGGGGCGGCAGGGGATACTACGAGCAGTACTTC. This encodes CASSPRGGGRGYYEQYF.

This chain uses TRBV27 with TRBJ2-7, with D uncertain. The CDR3 is made up of 14 amino acids. Germline CDR1 and CDR2: MNHEY and SMNVEV (reference sequence). Trimming stripped 6 bases from V and 0 bases from J, with 12 bases between. For the CDR3, the DNA is TGTGCCAGCAGCTCCTTCGAGGCCTCCTACGAGCAGTACTTC. It translates to CASSSFEASYEQYF.

The V gene is TRBV7-6, the J gene TRBJ2-7; 16 bases align to TRBD2. Germline V CDR1 and CDR2: SGHVS, FNYEAQ. The CDR3 covers 19 residues. Unmatched junction bases numbered 10, after V lost 5 bases and J lost 0 bases. The CDR3 nucleotides read TGTGCCAGCAGCCATGGGACTAGCGGGAGGGCCCCCAGCTCCTACGAGCAGTACTTC. It yields the protein CASSHGTSGRAPSSYEQYF. Full variable domain (missing parts from reference TRBV7-6 and TRBJ2-7): GAGVSQSPRYKVTKRGQDVALRCDPISGHVSLYWYRQALGQGPEFLTYFNYEAQQDKSGLPNDRFSAERPEGSISTLTIQRTEQRDSAMYRCASSHGTSGRAPSSYEQYFGPGTRLTVT.

The chain carries TRBV9 and TRBJ2-2; TRBD1 matches at 8 bases. Germline V gene data show CDR1 as SGDLS and CDR2 as YYNGEE. The CDR3 loop spans 16 amino acids. The ends lost 0 bases at V and 3 bases at J; junction bases unmatched: 4. The CDR3 DNA reads TGTGCCAGCAGCGTAGAGGGACAGGCTTACACCGGGGAGCTGTTTTTT. It is translated as CASSVEGQAYTGELFF.

This chain links TRBV30 with TRBJ2-7, with D uncertain. V shed 1 base and J shed 4 bases, with 8 bases lying between them. The CDR3 consists of 12 residues. From germline, CDR1 is GTSNPN and CDR2 SVGIG (reference sequence). This chain's CDR3 is CAWSESAYEQYF. The CDR3 DNA reads TGTGCCTGGAGTGAATCCGCGTACGAGCAGTACTTC.

The chain carries TRBV4-1 and TRBJ2-7; the match to TRBD2 covers 10 bases. This CDR3 is 15 amino acids long. The ends lost 1 base at V and 7 bases at J; junction bases unmatched: 7. Germline assignment: CDR1 MGHRA and CDR2 YSYEKL. This chain's CDR3 is CASSQGNSGRNEQYF. The DNA of the CDR3 is TGCGCCAGCAGCCAAGGCAATAGCGGGAGGAATGAGCAGTACTTC.

V and J are TRBV18 and TRBJ2-1; 8 nucleotides match TRBD2. The CDR3 extends over 15 amino acids. The V gene end was trimmed by 6 bases and the J gene end by 0 bases; junction bases not matched to a gene: 4. The V gene's germline CDR1 is KGHSH and CDR2 LQKENI. CDR3 protein: CASSLLADSYNEQFF. CDR3 nucleotide sequence: TGTGCCAGCTCTCTACTAGCGGACTCCTACAATGAGCAGTTCTTC.